A selection of T cell receptor beta chains follows, all from one sample in a study of T cell responses to AZD1222 COVID-19 vaccine. The repertoire was sequenced with immunoSEQ multiplex PCR; TCRdb's copy has only in-frame clones and lacks some. Of around 130,000 clones listed, about 89% are singletons. The specimen comprised peripheral blood, sampled 28 days after the second AZD1222 dose. Receptor source: an adult who received the AZD1222 COVID-19 vaccine. Both conserved end residues are part of each CDR3. D genes are given only for firm matches. Size is omitted from some rows. Given values are once, few, many or a class for expanded clones.

J gene	clone size	D gene	V gene	CDR3 DNA	CDR3 protein
TRBJ1-3	NA	NA	TRBV5-6	TGTGCCAGCAGCCATTACCTTTCTGGAAACACCATATATTTT	CASSHYLSGNTIYF
TRBJ2-1	NA	TRBD1	TRBV15	TGTGCCACCAGCAGGGACAGGGAGTCCTACAATGAGCAGTTCTTC	CATSRDRESYNEQFF
TRBJ2-1	NA	TRBD2	TRBV28	TGTGCCAGCAGTTTCGGGACTAGCGGGAGGGCGTTGCAGTTCTTC	CASSFGTSGRALQFF
TRBJ1-2	NA	NA	TRBV5-1	TGCGCCAGCAGCTTGGGAACCTTCTATGGCTACACCTTC	CASSLGTFYGYTF
TRBJ1-6	NA	TRBD1	TRBV6-5	TGTGCCATAGGGACAGATTCACCCCTCCACTTT	CAIGTDSPLHF
TRBJ2-1	NA	NA	TRBV2	TGTGCCAGCAGTTACTACAATGAGCAGTTCTTC	CASSYYNEQFF
TRBJ2-1	NA	TRBD2	TRBV2	TGTGCCAGCAGCTCTAGCGGGAGGGCCGGCAATGAGCAGTTCTTC	CASSSSGRAGNEQFF
TRBJ1-2	NA	TRBD1	TRBV6-6	TGTGCCAGCAGTTACTCCTCGGGACAGCAGCTGCGGCACACCTTC	CASSYSSGQQLRHTF
TRBJ2-2	NA	TRBD1	TRBV9	TGTGCCAGCAGCCCTCGACAGGGGTACACCGGGGAGCTGTTTTTT	CASSPRQGYTGELFF
TRBJ1-1	few	TRBD1	TRBV18	TGTGCCAGCTCAGCAACTCGGGACAGTGAAGCTTTCTTT	CASSATRDSEAFF
TRBJ1-3	NA	NA	TRBV7-2	TGTGCCAGCAGATTAGAAGGGAGGTACTCTGGAAACACCATATATTTT	CASRLEGRYSGNTIYF
TRBJ2-3	NA	NA	TRBV24-1	TGTGCCCCAGACAGGCGGTTAGATACGCAGTATTTT	CAPDRRLDTQYF
TRBJ2-1	NA	NA	TRBV19	TGTGCCAGTAGTCCCCTCCCGGGCAATGAGCAGTTCTTC	CASSPLPGNEQFF
TRBJ2-6	NA	NA	TRBV18	TGTGCCAGCTCACCACCGAGGGACTCTGGGGCCAACGTCCTGACTTTC	CASSPPRDSGANVLTF
TRBJ1-2	NA	TRBD1	TRBV4-3	TGCGCCAGCAGCCAAGATCCTCCGACAGGGCACTATGGCTACACCTTC	CASSQDPPTGHYGYTF
TRBJ1-1	NA	NA	TRBV2	TGTGCCAGCCTCATGGGGGGAGGAGGTACTGAAGCTTTCTTT	CASLMGGGGTEAFF
TRBJ1-5	once	NA	TRBV5-4	TGTGCCAGCAGCCGGGGCGGGGGGAATCAGCCCCAGCATTTT	CASSRGGGNQPQHF
TRBJ2-5	NA	TRBD2	TRBV5-4	TGTGCCAGCAGCTTGGGGCGGACTAGCTGGGAGACCCAGTACTTC	CASSLGRTSWETQYF